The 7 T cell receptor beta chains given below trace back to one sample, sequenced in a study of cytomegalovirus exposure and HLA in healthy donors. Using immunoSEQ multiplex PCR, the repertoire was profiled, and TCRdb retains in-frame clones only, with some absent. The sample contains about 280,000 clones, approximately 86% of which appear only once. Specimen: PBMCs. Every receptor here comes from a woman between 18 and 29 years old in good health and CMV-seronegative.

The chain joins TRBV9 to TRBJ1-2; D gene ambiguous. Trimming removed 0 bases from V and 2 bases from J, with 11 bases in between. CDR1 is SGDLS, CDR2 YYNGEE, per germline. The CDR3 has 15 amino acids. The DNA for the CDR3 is TGTGCCAGCAGCGTAGAGACAAGAGGGAACTATGGCTACACCTTC. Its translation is CASSVETRGNYGYTF.

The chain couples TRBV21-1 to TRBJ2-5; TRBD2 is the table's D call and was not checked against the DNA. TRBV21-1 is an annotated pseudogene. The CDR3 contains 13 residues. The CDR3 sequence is CASREGLRETQYF. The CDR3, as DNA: TGTGCCAGCAGGGAGGGGCTACGAGAGACCCAGTACTTC.

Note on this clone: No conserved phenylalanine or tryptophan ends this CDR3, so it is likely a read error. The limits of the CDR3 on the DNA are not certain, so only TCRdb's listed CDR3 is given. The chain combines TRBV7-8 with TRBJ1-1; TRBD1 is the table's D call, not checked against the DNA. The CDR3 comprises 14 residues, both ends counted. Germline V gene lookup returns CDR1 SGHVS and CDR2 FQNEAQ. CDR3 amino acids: CASSLGSFGTASFV.

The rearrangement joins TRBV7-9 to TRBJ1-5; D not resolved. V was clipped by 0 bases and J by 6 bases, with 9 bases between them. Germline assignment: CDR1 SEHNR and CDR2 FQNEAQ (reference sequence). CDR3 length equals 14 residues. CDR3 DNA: TGTGCCAGCAGCTTAGCCGGAGATCGTCAGCCCCAGCATTTT. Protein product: CASSLAGDRQPQHF.

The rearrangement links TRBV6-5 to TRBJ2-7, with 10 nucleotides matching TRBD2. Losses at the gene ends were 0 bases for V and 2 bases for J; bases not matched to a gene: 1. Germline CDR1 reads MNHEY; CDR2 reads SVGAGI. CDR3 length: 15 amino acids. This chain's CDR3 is CASSYSGTSAYEQYF. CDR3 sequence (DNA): TGTGCCAGCAGTTACTCGGGGACTAGCGCCTACGAGCAGTACTTC.

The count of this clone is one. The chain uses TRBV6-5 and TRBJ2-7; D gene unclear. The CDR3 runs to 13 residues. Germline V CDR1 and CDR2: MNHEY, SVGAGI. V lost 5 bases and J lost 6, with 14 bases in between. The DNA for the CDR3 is TGTGCCAGCAGTCCCAGATACCTGGCCGAGCAGTACTTC. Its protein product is CASSPRYLAEQYF.

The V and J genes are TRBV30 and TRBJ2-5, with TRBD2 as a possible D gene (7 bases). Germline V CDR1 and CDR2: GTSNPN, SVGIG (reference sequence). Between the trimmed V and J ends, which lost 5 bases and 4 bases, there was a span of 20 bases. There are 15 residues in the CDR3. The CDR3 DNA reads TGTGCCTGGGGCGGTCCTGGGGGGGCCGGAGAGACCCAGTACTTC. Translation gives CAWGGPGGAGETQYF.